Included here is one TCR beta chain sequence, with context. Its specificity is unknown. The data belong to a study of cytomegalovirus exposure and HLA in healthy donors. PCR involved 60 Vbeta and 13 Jbeta primers. Original methodology: In a later analysis, the count reached some 83 million unique TCR beta chains, with 10 million to 14 million shared. Produced via immunoSEQ multiplex PCR; TCRdb's table is partial and in-frame only. That table furnishes V, J and clone size, whereas the DNA furnished D and trimming. The data contain 70,000 to 90,000 clones, 63% of them seen just once; the ten biggest clones take up over 14%. Study-wide results and caveats: The presence/absence work took it that sequencing depth was about the same across donors. From TCR beta sequences, most subjects' HLA-A and HLA-B alleles were reportedly predicted accurately. In a later analysis, at a false discovery rate of 0.05, roughly 17,000 TCR beta sequences were associated with HLA alleles.

This TCR was sampled from a woman aged 40 to 55 in good health and CMV-seropositive. The specimen sequenced was PBMCs.

CDR3 nucleotide sequence: TGTGCCAGCAGCTTGGCGGGGGACTTCTATGGCTACACCTTC. Encoded protein: CASSLAGDFYGYTF. V and J are TRBV5-6 and TRBJ1-2; TRBD1 might be the D (5 bases). The CDR3 has 14 residues. Germline CDR1 is SGHDT and CDR2 is YYEEEE. Trimming shortened V by 0 bases and J by 4 bases, and 10 bases separated the two germline ends.